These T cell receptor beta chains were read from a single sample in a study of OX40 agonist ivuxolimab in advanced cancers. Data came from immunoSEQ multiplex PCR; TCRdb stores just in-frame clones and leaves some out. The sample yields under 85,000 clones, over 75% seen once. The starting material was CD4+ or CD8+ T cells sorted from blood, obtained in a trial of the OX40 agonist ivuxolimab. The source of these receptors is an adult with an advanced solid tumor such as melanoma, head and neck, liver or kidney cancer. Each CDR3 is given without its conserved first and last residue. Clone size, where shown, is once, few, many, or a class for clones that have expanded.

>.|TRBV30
AWSVTEDMNTEAF
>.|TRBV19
ASSNLPGQGNTEAF
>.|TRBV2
ASSVINWWTIQDSSYNEQF
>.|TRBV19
ASSSGNTIY
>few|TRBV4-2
ASSQEGANTEAF
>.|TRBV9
ASSGRGVDTQY
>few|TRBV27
ASSNLPPVSSSYNEQF
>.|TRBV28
ASSSLGINYGYT
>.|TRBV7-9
ASSFGQGDLLAF
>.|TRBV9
ASSVEAGSGELF
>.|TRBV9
ASSLRLLNQPQH
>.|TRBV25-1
ASSGRQLAGNTIY
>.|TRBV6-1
ASSRGGLYEQY
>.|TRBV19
ASSSKTGRALYYNQPQH
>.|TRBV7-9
ASSLIGGLAGAEQY
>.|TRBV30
AWSASYEQY
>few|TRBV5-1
ASSSLAGGPAGELF
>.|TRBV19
ASRNRTGGNQPQH
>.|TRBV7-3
ASSLLAGVEYEQY
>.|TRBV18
ASSPPGAGRKVYGYT
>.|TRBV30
AWSAIGLALSYEQY
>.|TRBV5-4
ASSSTGAYEQY
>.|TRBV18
ASSPGVAGGLEQF
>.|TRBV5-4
ASSLGGDRAVSDTQY
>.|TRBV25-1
ASTTGRALTNEKLF
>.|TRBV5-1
ASSRPGRLTGELF
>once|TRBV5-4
ASSSGGTAAGNTIY
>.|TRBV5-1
ASSSLAGGLTDTQY
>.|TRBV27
ASSASSGIPGYEQY
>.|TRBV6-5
ASSPPRANTGELF
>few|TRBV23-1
ASNLQESSGNTIY
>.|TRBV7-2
ASSLQGYGTDTQY
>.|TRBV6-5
ASRVMAASGNTIY
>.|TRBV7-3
ASSRTGGSYNSPLH
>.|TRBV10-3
AISPEGAVSYT
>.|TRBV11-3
ASSFRRGETQY
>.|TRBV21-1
ASSKPSGTGFSDYGYT
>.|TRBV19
ASSKNSNQPQH
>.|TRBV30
ACLNGAF
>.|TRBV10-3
AISRTANYEQY
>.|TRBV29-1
SVEGLVAKAF
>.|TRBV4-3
ASSQAFPSTDTQY
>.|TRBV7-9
ASSMTSGRTISGANVLT
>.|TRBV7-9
ASSLVRDPAQYQPQH
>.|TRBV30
AWSVLSRQRLYEQY
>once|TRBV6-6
ASSSGGSYGYT
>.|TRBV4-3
ASSQDGSGGLYGYT
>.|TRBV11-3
ASSRTDLIYNEQF
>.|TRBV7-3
ASSRATGELF
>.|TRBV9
ASSVVSGLTRETQY